Sequencing of this TCR beta chain was carried out in a study of T cell responses to AZD1222 COVID-19 vaccine. Comment on this clone: Its antigen is not known.

Repertoires were generated with immunoSEQ multiplex PCR, while TCRdb's copy carries only in-frame clones and drops some. Found here are about 120,000 clones, about nine tenths of them singletons; the top ten hold about 1.2%. Study results and caveats: Nearly half of spike-specific TCRs reportedly target variant regions that are unmutated in the B.1.351 and B.1.1.7 variants. The donor cohort was predominantly white British with a female majority, and clonal diversity may have been underestimated. There were vaccine-associated CD4 TCRs across spike, dominant at 160-218 and 743-854.

The TCR comes from an adult in good health. Sequencing was performed on peripheral blood, taken on day 0 of AZD1222 vaccination.

CDR3 sequence: CASSRDFEVYNEQFF. For the CDR3, the DNA is TGTGCCAGCAGCCGGGACTTTGAGGTCTACAATGAGCAGTTCTTC. V gene TRBV6-2 or TRBV6-3 combines with J gene TRBJ2-1; D perhaps matches TRBD2 (6 bases). Trimming stripped 6 bases from V and 3 bases from J, with 15 bases between. The CDR3 totals 15 residues. Germline V lookup: CDR1 MNHEY, CDR2 SVGEGT.